This T cell receptor (beta chain) was sequenced in a study of CD8+ T cells in alopecia areata. As the sequencing template, cDNA was produced by extracting RNA and reverse transcribing it. Measured with immunoSEQ multiplex PCR; TCRdb has only the in-frame clones, and not every one. The sample carries about 140,000 clones, more than 85% recorded once. CDR1 SGDLS and CDR2 YYNGEE come from the germline V gene. The CDR3 is 16 amino acids. With 4 bases clipped from V and 8 bases from J, the junction kept 15 bases outside the gene matches. As concerns this clone: The antigen is unknown.

Treatment indicated: oral pan-JAK inhibitor, 5-10 mg twice daily. Study outcomes and limitations: Possibly because of HLA-related factors, TCR sharing was less clear across patients than in mice. Normal skin's resident alphabeta T cells are sequenced alongside lesional scalp T cells. Amid tofacitinib therapy, many expanded lesional clones stayed present in scalp and blood.

The sample was CD8+ T cells sorted from blood, taken at week 4, from a patient treated with tofacitinib. The clonotype originates from a human donor with alopecia areata. The J gene is TRBJ2-4, the V gene TRBV9; TRBD2 matches 7 bases. This CDR3 reads CASSQTGLDRGDIQYF. The CDR3 DNA reads TGTGCCAGCAGCCAGACCGGACTAGATCGAGGGGACATTCAGTACTTC.